One sample yielded the 4 T cell receptor beta chains listed below, sequenced in a study of blood T cell repertoires in COVID-19. The assay was immunoSEQ multiplex PCR, and TCRdb's table has in-frame clones only and misses some. The data show 270,000 or so clones, nearly 90% seen once. The specimen was peripheral blood. All receptors come from a middle-aged woman who had recovered from COVID-19.

The V and J genes are TRBV5-4 and TRBJ2-5; D possibly corresponds to TRBD2 (6 bases). This CDR3 is 14 amino acids long. V lost 2 bases and J 2 bases, leaving 10 bases between the germline ends. The germline V gene encodes CDR1 SGHNT and CDR2 YYREEE (reference sequence). The CDR3 sequence is CASSFGTAQETQYF. The CDR3 region has the DNA TGTGCCAGCAGCTTCGGGACTGCTCAAGAGACCCAGTACTTC.

The genes are TRBV4-1 and TRBJ1-1; possibly TRBD1 for D (5 bases). V lost 1 base to trimming and J lost 4 bases, with 10 bases between them. Looked up from germline, CDR1 is MGHRA and CDR2 is YSYEKL. The CDR3 consists of 14 residues. The CDR3 loop reads CASSQAEGRTEAFF. The CDR3 DNA follows: TGCGCCAGCAGCCAAGCGGAGGGACGCACTGAAGCTTTCTTT.

This clone has a single count. The rearrangement uses TRBV3-1 (or the pseudogene TRBV3-2) and TRBJ1-5, with D possibly being TRBD1 (5 bases). CDR3 length: 13 residues. In germline, CDR1 is LGHDT, CDR2 YNNKEL (reference sequence). Trimming shortened V by 6 bases and J by 6 bases, and 12 bases separated the two germline ends. The CDR3 nucleotides are TGTGCCAGCAGTAAGAGTGGGGCTCAGCCCCAGCATTTT. It is translated as CASSKSGAQPQHF.

CDR3 region: CASRANSPLHF. Here the CDR3 DNA reads TGTGCCAGCAGGGCCAATTCACCCCTCCACTTT. The gene calls are TRBV11-2 and TRBJ1-6, with D hard to call. CDR3 length: 11 amino acids. Germline V gene sequence: CDR1 SGHAT, CDR2 FQNNGV. V was cut by 6 bases and J by 7 bases, with 4 bases left in between. The variable domain in full, completed from reference TRBV11-2 and TRBJ1-6, reads EAGVAQSPRYKIIEKRQSVAFWCNPISGHATLYWYQQILGQGPKLLIQFQNNGVVDDSQLPKDRFSAERLKGVDSTLKIQPAKLEDSAVYLCASRANSPLHFGNGTRLTVT.